Listed below are T cell receptor beta chains from one sample, sequenced in a study of blood T cell repertoires in COVID-19. Method: immunoSEQ multiplex PCR; TCRdb's copy keeps in-frame clones and lacks some. The repertoire has 75,000 to 100,000 clones, around 87% of them found once; the top ten carry roughly 15%. Source material: peripheral blood. The receptor set was obtained from a human donor in a cohort sampled during active COVID-19. The CDR3 runs from the conserved cysteine through the conserved F or W. A D gene is named only where the DNA matches it firmly. Size tells how often a clone was seen (once, few, many) or the class of an expanded clone, and some rows leave it out.

D: TRBD1; J: TRBJ2-1; V: TRBV7-3; size: NA; DNA: TGTGCCAGCAGCGCGACAGGGCCCTACAATGAGCAGTTCTTC; CDR3: CASSATGPYNEQFF
D: TRBD1; J: TRBJ1-6; V: TRBV3-1/TRBV3-2; size: NA; DNA: TGTGCCAGCAGCCAAAGACAGGGTTTCGGCAATTCACCCCTCCACTTT; CDR3: CASSQRQGFGNSPLHF
D: TRBD1; J: TRBJ1-5; V: TRBV29-1; size: NA; DNA: TGCAGCGTTACTACAGGGGTTGGGCAGCCCCAGCATTTT; CDR3: CSVTTGVGQPQHF
D: NA; J: TRBJ2-3; V: TRBV10-3; size: NA; DNA: TGTGCCATCAGTGAAGCGGCCTCCGGGGATACGCAGTATTTT; CDR3: CAISEAASGDTQYF
D: TRBD2; J: TRBJ2-1; V: TRBV3-1/TRBV3-2; size: NA; DNA: TGTGCCAGCAGCTCGGGACTAGCGGGAGTCGGTGAGCAGTTCTTC; CDR3: CASSSGLAGVGEQFF
D: NA; J: TRBJ2-7; V: TRBV2; size: NA; DNA: TGTGCCAGCAGGGATAATCAGGTCTACGAGCAGTACTTC; CDR3: CASRDNQVYEQYF
D: NA; J: TRBJ1-2; V: TRBV9; size: NA; DNA: TGTGCCAGCAGCGCTTACGGGACAACCAATAACTATGGCTACACCTTC; CDR3: CASSAYGTTNNYGYTF
D: TRBD1; J: TRBJ2-7; V: TRBV28; size: NA; DNA: TGTGCCAGCAGTTCAGGACAGGGCTACGAGCAGTACTTC; CDR3: CASSSGQGYEQYF
D: NA; J: TRBJ1-5; V: TRBV7-2; size: NA; DNA: TGTGCCAGCAGCCCCTACAGGGATCAGCCCCAGCATTTT; CDR3: CASSPYRDQPQHF
D: NA; J: TRBJ1-1; V: TRBV6-5; size: NA; DNA: TGTGCCAGCAGTACCACAGGGTTAGAAGCTTTCTTT; CDR3: CASSTTGLEAFF
D: TRBD1; J: TRBJ2-7; V: TRBV28; size: NA; DNA: TGTGCCAGCAGTCCCGCCTGGACAGGGAACGAGCAGTACTTC; CDR3: CASSPAWTGNEQYF
D: TRBD2; J: TRBJ2-3; V: TRBV4-2; size: NA; DNA: TGTGCCAGCAGCCAAGGGCTAGCGGGGAGCACAGATACGCAGTATTTT; CDR3: CASSQGLAGSTDTQYF
D: TRBD1; J: TRBJ2-5; V: TRBV6-5; size: NA; DNA: TGTGCCAGCAGTTACACTGACAGGGGGAATCTAGGTGCCCAGTACTTC; CDR3: CASSYTDRGNLGAQYF
D: TRBD2; J: TRBJ2-1; V: TRBV4-1; size: NA; DNA: TGCGCCAGCAGCCCTACACCCCTAGCGGGAGGGGTCAATGAGCAGTTCTTC; CDR3: CASSPTPLAGGVNEQFF
D: NA; J: TRBJ2-7; V: TRBV6-6; size: once; DNA: TGTGCCAGCAGCCTTAGAGGGCCCCCCTACGAGCAGTACTTC; CDR3: CASSLRGPPYEQYF
D: NA; J: TRBJ2-7; V: TRBV6-2/TRBV6-3; size: NA; DNA: TGTGCCAGCAGTTACTCCCCAGGGCTGTCCTACGAGCAGTACTTC; CDR3: CASSYSPGLSYEQYF
D: TRBD2; J: TRBJ2-7; V: TRBV7-9; size: NA; DNA: TGTGCCAGCAGCGCGACCTTAGCGGGAGTCCTCAAAGCCTACGAGCAGTACTTC; CDR3: CASSATLAGVLKAYEQYF
D: NA; J: TRBJ1-1; V: TRBV5-4; size: NA; DNA: TGTGCCAGCAGCTTGCGTGGCAATGCTGAAGCTTTCTTT; CDR3: CASSLRGNAEAFF
D: TRBD2; J: TRBJ2-3; V: TRBV29-1; size: NA; DNA: TGCAGCGTTGATGGTACTAGCGGGCTCACAGATACGCAGTATTTT; CDR3: CSVDGTSGLTDTQYF
D: TRBD2; J: TRBJ2-5; V: TRBV27; size: NA; DNA: TGTGCCAGCAGTTTATCTAGGCCGGGACTAGCGGGGGAGACCCAGTACTTC; CDR3: CASSLSRPGLAGETQYF
D: NA; J: TRBJ1-1; V: TRBV7-2; size: NA; DNA: TGTGCCAGCAGCTTGGGCGAAACTTGGAACACTGAAGCTTTCTTT; CDR3: CASSLGETWNTEAFF
D: TRBD1; J: TRBJ1-1; V: TRBV28; size: NA; DNA: TGTGCCAGCACTAGCAGTTTAGGACAGGGGATGAACACTGAAGCTTTCTTT; CDR3: CASTSSLGQGMNTEAFF
D: NA; J: TRBJ2-7; V: TRBV6-2/TRBV6-3; size: NA; DNA: TGTGCCAGCAGTTACAGCTTATTCTCCTACGAGCAGTACTTC; CDR3: CASSYSLFSYEQYF
D: TRBD1; J: TRBJ1-2; V: TRBV5-1; size: NA; DNA: TGCGCCAGCAGCTTGGAGGGGGCGGACTATGGCTACACCTTC; CDR3: CASSLEGADYGYTF
D: TRBD1; J: TRBJ1-4; V: TRBV30; size: NA; DNA: TGTGCCTGGTGCCCCCGGGACAGGGAGGGAAAACTGTTTTTT; CDR3: CAWCPRDREGKLFF
D: TRBD2; J: TRBJ2-3; V: TRBV7-3; size: NA; DNA: TGTGCCAGCAGCTCTAGCGGGGGCACAGATACGCAGTATTTT; CDR3: CASSSSGGTDTQYF
D: TRBD2; J: TRBJ2-3; V: TRBV13; size: NA; DNA: TGTGCCAGCAGCCCGGGGGTAGCGGGGGAAGGCACAGATACGCAGTATTTT; CDR3: CASSPGVAGEGTDTQYF
D: TRBD2; J: TRBJ2-1; V: TRBV7-9; size: NA; DNA: TGTGCCAGCAGCTCCGTACTAGCGGGGAGTAATGAGCAGTTCTTC; CDR3: CASSSVLAGSNEQFF
D: TRBD2; J: TRBJ2-7; V: TRBV6-6; size: NA; DNA: TGTGCCAGCAGACGAGGGACTAGCGGGGTGAGCTCCTACGAGCAGTACTTC; CDR3: CASRRGTSGVSSYEQYF
D: NA; J: TRBJ2-7; V: TRBV25-1; size: NA; DNA: TGTGCCAGCAGCCTCCTTCTAGCTTTCCACGAGCAGTACTTC; CDR3: CASSLLLAFHEQYF
D: TRBD1; J: TRBJ1-1; V: TRBV10-3; size: once; DNA: TGTGCCATCAGTGACGGGACAGGGGAAAATGAAGCTTTCTTT; CDR3: CAISDGTGENEAFF
D: TRBD2; J: TRBJ2-3; V: TRBV7-2; size: NA; DNA: TGTGCCAGCAGCTCGACTAGCGGAACTAGCACAGATACGCAGTATTTT; CDR3: CASSSTSGTSTDTQYF
D: TRBD2; J: TRBJ2-5; V: TRBV7-9; size: NA; DNA: TGTGCCAGCAGCTCCCGGGGGGGTGAGACCCAGTACTTC; CDR3: CASSSRGGETQYF
D: NA; J: TRBJ1-2; V: TRBV28; size: NA; DNA: TGTGCCAGCAGTTTATACCGGGTCTACACCTTC; CDR3: CASSLYRVYTF
D: TRBD1; J: TRBJ1-2; V: TRBV5-6; size: NA; DNA: TGTGCCAACCCACAGGGGAAGAAGGGGGGCTACACCTTC; CDR3: CANPQGKKGGYTF